The 24 T cell receptor beta chains below all came from one sample that was sequenced in a study of blood T cell repertoires in COVID-19. This table comes from immunoSEQ multiplex PCR, and its TCRdb copy is limited to in-frame clones, with some not included. This table holds 140,000 or so clones, around four fifths found once. Specimen: PBMCs or T cells enriched from blood (not recorded which). The receptors originated from a woman aged 40 to 50 who had recovered from COVID-19.

The chain combines TRBV2 with TRBJ2-1, with 8 bases matching TRBD1. This CDR3 has 13 residues. The junction had 8 bases not matched to a gene; V was cut back by 2 bases and J by 14 bases. The V gene's germline CDR1 is SNHLY and CDR2 FYNNEI. The DNA of the CDR3 is TGTGCCAGCAGTGAAAATAGGGACAGGAGGGAGTTCTTC. This gives the protein CASSENRDRREFF.

The V gene is TRBV7-8, the J gene TRBJ1-5; tentatively, D is TRBD1 (6 bases). This CDR3 spans 16 amino acids. V lost 1 base and J 3 bases, leaving 13 bases between the germline ends. The germline CDR1 and CDR2 sequences are SGHVS and FQNEAQ. The CDR3 coding sequence is TGTGCCAGCAGCTTAGGAGGGGGACATCCCAATCAGCCCCAGCATTTT. The encoded protein is CASSLGGGHPNQPQHF.

The J gene is TRBJ1-1, the V gene TRBV6-5; the D gene is possibly TRBD1 (6 bases). This CDR3 spans 15 amino acids. Germline V gene lookup returns CDR1 MNHEY and CDR2 SVGAGI. V lost 5 bases and J 3 bases, leaving 16 bases between the germline ends. CDR3 in amino acids: CASSKQGNYHTEAFF. The CDR3 region has the DNA TGTGCCAGCAGTAAACAGGGTAATTATCACACTGAAGCTTTCTTT.

The V and J genes are TRBV5-1 and TRBJ2-2, with 12 bases matching TRBD1. The CDR3 is 18 residues long. CDR1 and CDR2 from the germline V gene are SGHRS and YFSETQ. V was clipped by 5 bases and J by 2 bases; unmatched bases: 10. The CDR3 here is CASRTGTGGTDNTGELFF. DNA for the CDR3: TGCGCCAGCAGAACCGGGACAGGGGGCACTGACAACACCGGGGAGCTGTTTTTT.

This chain joins TRBV6-5 and TRBJ2-1; weak D call: TRBD2 (6 bases). The CDR3 covers 15 residues. From germline, CDR1 is MNHEY and CDR2 SVGAGI. With 4 bases removed from V and 0 bases from J, the gap between germline ends came to 10 bases. The CDR3 nucleotides read TGTGCCAGCAGTTCACCCGGGAGCTCCTACAATGAGCAGTTCTTC. Translated: CASSSPGSSYNEQFF.

CDR3 region: CASSFGASGIGETQYF. DNA of the CDR3: TGCGCCAGCAGCTTCGGTGCTAGCGGGATTGGTGAGACCCAGTACTTC. The chain recombines TRBV5-1 with TRBJ2-5, with 9 nucleotides matching TRBD2. Germline assignment: CDR1 SGHRS and CDR2 YFSETQ. This CDR3 has 16 amino acids. The trim removed 2 bases at V and 5 bases at J, leaving 10 bases unmatched.

V gene TRBV5-6 combines with J gene TRBJ2-1, with a tentative D call TRBD2 (7 bases). Germline CDR1 SGHDT, CDR2 YYEEEE. The V end was cut by 4 bases, the J end by 7 bases, with 15 bases between. This CDR3 spans 14 amino acids. The CDR3 here is CASSDGGGWNEQFF. The DNA of the CDR3 is TGTGCCAGCAGCGATGGGGGGGGCTGGAATGAGCAGTTCTTC.

The V and J genes are TRBV11-2 and TRBJ1-6; D is perhaps TRBD1 (5 bases). CDR3 length equals 17 residues. The V gene's germline CDR1 is SGHAT and CDR2 FQNNGV. Trimming shortened V by 7 bases and J by 5 bases, and 21 bases separated the two germline ends. DNA of the CDR3: TGTGCCAGCACCCCGACAGCAGCGTCCTTTCATAATTCACCCCTCCACTTT. This gives the protein CASTPTAASFHNSPLHF.

This clone was observed a few times. This chain uses TRBV3-1 (or the pseudogene TRBV3-2) with TRBJ1-6, with TRBD1 matching over 7 bases. Germline V lookup: CDR1 LGHDT, CDR2 YNNKEL (reference sequence). The CDR3 is 17 residues long. Trimming cost V 0 bases and J 4 bases; bases outside gene matches: 6. This CDR3 reads CASSQDYRTGYNSPLHF. CDR3 coding DNA: TGTGCCAGCAGCCAAGATTACAGGACAGGTTATAATTCACCCCTCCACTTT.

V and J are TRBV3-1 (or the pseudogene TRBV3-2) and TRBJ2-7; D is possibly TRBD1 (5 bases). CDR3 length equals 15 residues. The germline CDR1 and CDR2 sequences are LGHDT and YNNKEL (reference sequence). V lost 1 base, J lost 1 base, and 11 bases lay in between. The CDR3, as DNA: TGTGCCAGCAGCCAAGTCGTGACAGCGTCCTACGAGCAGTACTTC. Its translation is CASSQVVTASYEQYF.

V usage is TRBV2 and J usage is TRBJ1-5; D is uncertain. CDR1 is SNHLY and CDR2 is FYNNEI in the germline V gene. The CDR3 sequence is 12 residues long. Trimming removed 6 bases at V and 3 bases at J, with 6 bases between. CDR3 protein: CASRRANQPQHF. The DNA for the CDR3 is TGTGCCAGCAGGAGGGCCAATCAGCCCCAGCATTTT.

The J gene is TRBJ2-1, the V gene TRBV29-1; 9 bases fit TRBD2. The germline V gene encodes CDR1 SQVTM and CDR2 ANQGSEA. V lost 1 base and J lost 4; bases outside the gene matches: 5. The CDR3 sequence is 15 residues long. This CDR3 is CSVEGSGGSYNEQFF. CDR3 nucleotide sequence: TGCAGCGTTGAAGGGAGCGGGGGGTCTTACAATGAGCAGTTCTTC.

The V gene is TRBV18, the J gene TRBJ1-2, with 7 nucleotides matching TRBD1. Germline V gene data show CDR1 as KGHSH and CDR2 as LQKENI. This CDR3 has 13 residues. After removal of 3 bases from V and 5 bases from J, the junction contained 3 bases not matched to a gene. The CDR3 loop reads CASSPGQIYGYTF. CDR3 DNA sequence: TGTGCCAGCTCACCGGGACAGATATATGGCTACACCTTC.

In this sample, this clone turned up many times. The chain couples TRBV7-9 to TRBJ1-2; 7 positions agree with TRBD1. CDR1 SEHNR and CDR2 FQNEAQ come from the germline V gene (reference sequence). CDR3 size: 17 residues. J gave up 1 base and V 1 base, and 9 bases lay outside the gene matches. CDR3: CASSLDGRTGDNYGYTF. CDR3 sequence (DNA): TGTGCCAGCAGCTTAGACGGAAGAACAGGGGATAACTATGGCTACACCTTC.

The gene calls are TRBV7-8 and TRBJ1-2; 8 bases are a match to TRBD1. There are 15 residues in the CDR3. V shed 4 bases and J 4 bases; nucleotides not matched to a gene: 8. CDR1 and CDR2 from the germline V gene are SGHVS and FQNEAQ. CDR3 in DNA: TGTGCCAGCAGCTCCGGGACAGGAAAACTCTATGGCTACACCTTC. Protein: CASSSGTGKLYGYTF.

This clone was seen only a few times. The chain recombines TRBV12-1 with TRBJ1-4. TRBV12-1 represents a pseudogene. This CDR3 region has 17 residues. CDR3 DNA sequence: TGTGCCAGCAGCTTTATTATAGCCGCCGCTGGGGGGGAAAAACTGTTTTTT. Translated, it gives CASSFIIAAAGGEKLFF.

This chain joins TRBV5-6 and TRBJ2-1; maybe TRBD2 (6 bases). CDR3 size: 15 residues. CDR1 SGHDT and CDR2 YYEEEE come from the germline V gene. Trimming took off 4 bases at V and 0 bases at J, with 11 bases between the two ends. CDR3 region: CASSGGLSSYNEQFF. The CDR3 DNA sequence: TGTGCCAGCAGCGGGGGACTTAGCTCCTACAATGAGCAGTTCTTC.

The chain combines TRBV29-1 with TRBJ1-1, with 11 nucleotides matching TRBD1. J was trimmed by 8 bases and V by 6 bases; bases with no gene match: 2. Germline CDR1 and CDR2: SQVTM and ANQGSEA. This CDR3 has 11 residues. The CDR3: CSVDRGPEAFF. The CDR3 DNA sequence: TGCAGCGTGGACAGGGGGCCCGAAGCTTTCTTT.

A note on this clone: This specimen includes other DNA sequences encoding the same CDR3. The CDR3 region is CASSSTGDTEAFF. CDR3 nucleotide sequence: TGTGCCAGTAGTAGCACGGGGGATACTGAAGCTTTCTTT. The chain has TRBV19 and TRBJ1-1; D possibly corresponds to TRBD1 (5 bases). V shed 4 bases and J shed 5 bases, with 11 bases lying between them. This CDR3 is built from 13 residues. In germline, CDR1 is LNHDA, CDR2 SQIVND (reference sequence).

This clone was seen once. This chain uses TRBV20-1 with TRBJ1-5; no reliable D call. The V end lost 3 bases, the J end lost 5 bases, and 14 bases lay between the germline ends. The CDR3 covers 14 residues. Germline V gives CDR1 DFQATT, CDR2 SNEGSKA (reference sequence). The CDR3 nucleotides are TGCAGTGCTAGTTCCTCCGGTGTAGATCAGCCCCAGCATTTT. Translation: CSASSSGVDQPQHF.

V and J are TRBV6-1 and TRBJ1-2; 8 bases fit TRBD1. With V trimmed by 1 base and J by 8 bases, 6 bases remained unmatched. CDR3 size: 14 residues. The germline CDR1 and CDR2 sequences are MNHNS and SASEGT. CDR3 DNA: TGTGCCAGCAGTGAAGTGCACAGGGGGTTCGGCTACACCTTC. As protein: CASSEVHRGFGYTF.

The V gene is TRBV19, the J gene TRBJ1-6, with D hard to call. V was clipped by 3 bases and J by 3 bases, with 6 bases between them. CDR1 is LNHDA, CDR2 SQIVND, per germline (reference sequence). This CDR3 contains 14 residues. The CDR3 DNA follows: TGTGCCAGTAGTATGTACGGCTATAATTCACCCCTCCACTTT. This gives the protein CASSMYGYNSPLHF.

The chain uses TRBV5-6 and TRBJ2-7, with 7 bases matching TRBD1. Germline-derived CDR1 and CDR2 are SGHDT and YYEEEE. The CDR3 loop spans 15 amino acids. J lost 3 bases, V lost 1 base, and 7 bases had no gene match. In DNA, the CDR3 is TGTGCCAGCAGCTTGAACAACAGGGGCGGCTACGAGCAGTACTTC. Amino acid sequence: CASSLNNRGGYEQYF.

This clone was recorded once. The chain is built from TRBV19 and TRBJ1-2, with TRBD1 identical over 7 bases. V shed 4 bases, J shed 0 bases, and the junction held 11 bases outside the gene matches. CDR1 is LNHDA and CDR2 is SQIVND in the germline V gene (reference sequence). The CDR3 has 17 residues. CDR3 residues: CASSTSTGKLTNYGYTF. For the CDR3, the DNA is TGTGCCAGTAGTACCTCGACAGGGAAGTTAACTAACTATGGCTACACCTTC.